The sequence of this T cell receptor (beta chain) was determined in a study of T cell changes during pregnancy in multiple sclerosis. Germline lookup yields CDR1 SEHNR and CDR2 FQNEAQ (reference sequence). V lost 5 bases, J lost 2 bases, and 10 bases lay in between. The CDR3 loop spans 13 amino acids. Libraries were prepared by immunoSEQ multiplex PCR; TCRdb keeps only in-frame clonotypes and omits some of them. The sample has approximately 63,000 clones; around 92% are singletons. The rearrangement uses TRBV7-9 and TRBJ2-7, with D perhaps TRBD1 (6 bases). This specimen was peripheral blood, taken in the third trimester of pregnancy. This TCR derives from a female donor in good health, enrolled as a control in a pregnancy study. The CDR3 bases are TGTGCCAGCAGCCAAACAGGGACCTACGAGCAGTACTTC. Protein sequence: CASSQTGTYEQYF.